This record covers a single T cell receptor beta chain. The antigen it binds to is not known. It has no much larger one-base neighbor in the sample; base qualities were not kept. The immunoSEQ Assay, a bias-controlled multiplex PCR, was used to amplify TCRbeta CDR3 regions from genomic DNA. Per the source publication's procedure: The number of nucleated cells in each sample was estimated by amplification of reference gene primers within the assay. To quantify the absolute abundance of each unique TCRbeta CDR3 rearrangement, sequence reads were collapsed and filtered. For each sample, productive Simpson clonality was calculated as the square root of Simpson's diversity index over productive rearrangements. The clones in this table, taken by TCRdb from immuneACCESS, are in-frame only. Not every clone is retained; where verified, under half of the shortfall comes from an unresolved V gene, and the cause of the rest is unknown. For V, J and clone size, that table is used; D and trimming come from the DNA. The sample includes 150,000 to 200,000 clones, with 80% to 90% observed a single time. Clones ranked in the top ten supply over 2.5% of the sample.

V is reduced by 7 bases and J by 8 bases, leaving a spacing of 8 bases between them. From cysteine to phenylalanine, the CDR3 is 9 amino acids long. Left in the record is the CDR3 DNA by itself, 27 bases read in frame from the first base. CDR1 and CDR2 (DFQATT, SNEGSKA) derive from the germline V gene (reference sequence). The data belong to a study of blood T cell repertoires in COVID-19 (TCRdb year 2020). About the investigation overall: Collaborator samples came from the United States, Italy and Spain and covered acute and convalescent phases of COVID-19. The prospective study material was composed of cDNA or gDNA derived from T cells, B-cell-depleted T cells, or PBMCs. The dataset comprised deeply sampled blood TCRbeta repertoires from subjects exposed to, actively infected with, or recovered from COVID-19. The repertoires were made available in a free public database intended to serve as a resource for research on the immune response to SARS-CoV-2. The samples were drawn from two sources: the first 160 participants of the ongoing ImmuneRACE study, and approximately 1,300 subjects contributed by 6 global collaborators. Sample metadata almost always included a de-identified subject ID, COVID-19 status, age in years and sex. HLA class I and class II types, where available, came from metadata supplied by the sample provider rather than from assay-based typing. What the research found in general, with its limitations: The amount of clinical and demographic metadata varied by source and participant and was provided uncurated.

The collaborating institutions used their own protocols to collect whole blood in K2EDTA tubes. For TCRbeta analysis, collaborator samples were shipped as frozen whole blood, as isolated PBMCs, or as DNA extracted from either sample type. The chain is assembled from TRBV20-1 and TRBJ1-2, with a weak D call of TRBD1 (6 bases match). The sequenced sample consisted of peripheral blood. This TCR was sampled from a man between 60 and 75 years old with acute or convalescent COVID-19. The nucleotides are TGCAGTGTCCAGGGGGGCTACACCTTC. Translation gives CSVQGGYTF.